Following are 22 T cell receptor beta chains from one sample sequenced in a study of OX40 agonist ivuxolimab in advanced cancers. Produced via immunoSEQ multiplex PCR; TCRdb's table is partial and in-frame only. This table holds 55,000 to 80,000 clones, about 89% found once. Sequencing used CD4+ or CD8+ T cells sorted from blood, obtained in a trial of the OX40 agonist ivuxolimab. Receptor source: an adult with an advanced solid tumor such as melanoma, head and neck, liver or kidney cancer.

The V and J genes are TRBV5-1 and TRBJ1-1, with D possibly being TRBD1 (5 bases). Trimming took 4 bases from V and 2 from J, leaving 12 bases between them. CDR3 length: 14 residues. Looked up from germline, CDR1 is SGHRS and CDR2 is YFSETQ. The DNA of the CDR3 is TGCGCCAGCAGCCTGGGGACGTTTAACACTGAAGCTTTCTTT. It codes for CASSLGTFNTEAFF.

The chain joins TRBV11-2 to TRBJ1-5; the D is unclear. Germline assignment: CDR1 SGHAT and CDR2 FQNNGV. The CDR3 loop spans 15 amino acids. The V end was cut by 5 bases, the J end by 1 base, with 12 bases between. For the CDR3, the DNA is TGTGCCAGCAGCGACGGGGAACAGAGCAATCAGCCCCAGCATTTT. The encoded protein is CASSDGEQSNQPQHF. The variable domain in full, with the rest retrieved from reference TRBV11-2 and TRBJ1-5, is EAGVAQSPRYKIIEKRQSVAFWCNPISGHATLYWYQQILGQGPKLLIQFQNNGVVDDSQLPKDRFSAERLKGVDSTLKIQPAKLEDSAVYLCASSDGEQSNQPQHFGDGTRLSIL.

The J gene is TRBJ2-7, the V gene TRBV29-1; D possibly matches TRBD1 or TRBD2 (6 bases each). CDR1 is SQVTM and CDR2 is ANQGSEA in the germline V gene. Trimming cost V 4 bases and J 4 bases, with 14 bases left between them. The CDR3 sequence is 13 residues long. CDR3 protein: CSVARGGTYEQYF. The CDR3 DNA reads as TGCAGCGTTGCTAGAGGGGGGACTTACGAGCAGTACTTC.

The chain recombines TRBV5-1 with TRBJ2-5; TRBD1 or TRBD2 may be the D gene (5 bases each). Per germline, CDR1 SGHRS and CDR2 YFSETQ. The length of the CDR3 is 17 residues. V lost 5 bases and J 2 bases, leaving 22 bases between the germline ends. As DNA, the CDR3 is TGCGCCAGCAGAATGTCGACTAACAGGAATCTACAAGAGACCCAGTACTTC. Translated, it gives CASRMSTNRNLQETQYF.

The chain combines TRBV4-2 with TRBJ2-4, with D possibly TRBD2 on 6 matching bases. Germline CDR1 LGHNA, CDR2 YNFKEQ. The CDR3 extends over 16 amino acids. V lost 1 base and J lost 1, with 11 bases in between. The CDR3 region has the DNA TGTGCCAGCAGCCAAGGGCTAGCGACGGCCAAAAACATTCAGTACTTC. Protein: CASSQGLATAKNIQYF.

The chain recombines TRBV7-3 with TRBJ1-1; possibly TRBD1 for D (6 bases). The germline CDR1 and CDR2 sequences are SGHTA and FQGTGA. V gave up 8 bases and J gave up 6 bases, with 28 bases separating them. This CDR3 comprises 17 residues. CDR3 sequence reads: CASCRGHSWIGEAEAFF. CDR3 coding DNA: TGTGCCAGCTGCCGGGGACATAGTTGGATAGGTGAGGCTGAAGCTTTCTTT.

The chain has TRBV6-1 and TRBJ2-7, with TRBD1 as a possible D gene (5 bases). This CDR3 is built from 13 residues. Trimming took off 1 base at V and 3 bases at J, with 7 bases between the two ends. Germline V gives CDR1 MNHNS, CDR2 SASEGT. This chain's CDR3 is CASSEVRVYEQYF. The CDR3 coding sequence is TGTGCCAGCAGTGAAGTCAGGGTCTACGAGCAGTACTTC.

The chain recombines TRBV6-1 with TRBJ2-6; 7 positions match TRBD1. Germline V gene data show CDR1 as MNHNS and CDR2 as SASEGT. This CDR3 has 15 residues. V dropped 2 bases and J dropped 2; count of bases not matched to a gene: 0. The CDR3 here is CASSETGAGANVLTF. CDR3 sequence (DNA): TGTGCCAGCAGTGAAACAGGGGCTGGGGCCAACGTCCTGACTTTC.

Here the CDR3 DNA reads TGTGCCAGCACGGGCGTCACAGATACGCAGTATTTT. Translated, it gives CASTGVTDTQYF. The chain joins TRBV7-9 to TRBJ2-3; no clear D. Germline V gene lookup returns CDR1 SEHNR and CDR2 FQNEAQ (reference sequence). The CDR3 is 12 residues long. Between the trimmed V and J ends, which lost 7 bases and 2 bases, there was a span of 7 bases.

The V gene is TRBV18, the J gene TRBJ2-1; a weak D match, TRBD2 (6 bases). V was cut by 2 bases and J by 7 bases, with 9 bases left in between. CDR1 and CDR2 from the germline V gene are KGHSH and LQKENI. There are 13 residues in the CDR3. The CDR3 sequence: CASSPAGRNEQFF. The CDR3, as DNA: TGTGCCAGCTCACCAGCGGGGAGGAATGAGCAGTTCTTC.

In its sample, this clone was seen a few times. The chain joins TRBV5-1 to TRBJ1-5; D is perhaps TRBD1 (5 bases). The germline CDR1 and CDR2 sequences are SGHRS and YFSETQ. This CDR3 spans 15 amino acids. Trimming removed 0 bases from V and 7 bases from J, with 14 bases in between. In DNA, the CDR3 is TGCGCCAGCAGCTTGGCCGGGGGTTCAGGGCAGCCCCAGCATTTT. Amino acids: CASSLAGGSGQPQHF. Full variable domain (rest looked up from reference TRBV5-1 and TRBJ1-5): KAGVTQTPRYLIKTRGQQVTLSCSPISGHRSVSWYQQTPGQGLQFLFEYFSETQRNKGNFPGRFSGRQFSNSRSEMNVSTLELGDSALYLCASSLAGGSGQPQHFGDGTRLSIL.

The rearrangement joins TRBV11-2 to TRBJ2-3; 13 positions match TRBD2. Germline V gene sequence: CDR1 SGHAT, CDR2 FQNNGV. This CDR3 has 16 residues. J lost 2 bases, V lost 3 bases, and 2 bases had no gene match. The CDR3 DNA follows: TGTGCCAGCAGCTTGGGGACTAGCGGGAACACAGATACGCAGTATTTT. This encodes CASSLGTSGNTDTQYF.

V and J are TRBV11-2 and TRBJ1-1; unclear D gene. V lost 1 base and J 1 base, leaving 10 bases between the germline ends. This CDR3 spans 15 amino acids. Germline V gives CDR1 SGHAT, CDR2 FQNNGV. CDR3 region: CASSLGVLGNTEAFF. CDR3 bases: TGTGCCAGCAGCTTAGGAGTACTTGGGAACACTGAAGCTTTCTTT. The full variable domain, completed using reference TRBV11-2 and TRBJ1-1, is EAGVAQSPRYKIIEKRQSVAFWCNPISGHATLYWYQQILGQGPKLLIQFQNNGVVDDSQLPKDRFSAERLKGVDSTLKIQPAKLEDSAVYLCASSLGVLGNTEAFFGQGTRLTVV.

This chain joins TRBV27 and TRBJ1-2; TRBD1 is a possible D gene (5 bases). Germline CDR1 is MNHEY and CDR2 is SMNVEV (reference sequence). This CDR3 region has 13 residues. V was shortened by 6 bases and J by 6 bases, with 14 bases between the two germline ends. The CDR3 region is CASRSGGAHGYTF. CDR3 coding DNA: TGTGCCAGCAGAAGTGGGGGAGCCCATGGCTACACCTTC.

This clone has only a few counts. The chain joins TRBV6-1 to TRBJ2-3; D possibly uses TRBD1 or TRBD2 (6 bases each). This CDR3 region has 16 residues. V lost 4 bases, J lost 2 bases, and 16 bases lay in between. Germline CDR1 is MNHNS and CDR2 is SASEGT. In DNA form, the CDR3 reads TGTGCCAGCAGTGTAGGAAAGGGGGGCCTCACAGATACGCAGTATTTT. Its protein product is CASSVGKGGLTDTQYF.

The chain is built from TRBV18 and TRBJ2-5; D perhaps matches TRBD2 (5 bases). The CDR3 extends over 15 amino acids. V was trimmed by 5 bases and J by 1 base, leaving 14 bases between them. CDR1 and CDR2 from the germline V gene are KGHSH and LQKENI. This CDR3 is CASSIMLARQETQYF. In DNA form, the CDR3 reads TGTGCCAGCTCAATAATGTTAGCGCGCCAAGAGACCCAGTACTTC.

This chain uses TRBV28 with TRBJ1-1; tentative D call: TRBD1 (6 bases). CDR3 size: 13 residues. The germline V gene has CDR1 MDHEN and CDR2 SYDVKM. Trimming removed 4 bases from V and 9 bases from J, with 15 bases in between. Written as DNA, the CDR3 is TGTGCCAGCAGTTCCACAGGGCACCCACAAGCTTTCTTT. Translated: CASSSTGHPQAFF.

This chain joins TRBV28 and TRBJ1-4; no reliable D call. V lost 2 bases and J lost 7, with 5 bases in between. The CDR3 extends over 12 amino acids. Germline CDR1 reads MDHEN; CDR2 reads SYDVKM. The CDR3 coding sequence is TGTGCCAGCAGTTTACGGTCTGAAAAACTGTTTTTT. Encoded protein: CASSLRSEKLFF.

This rearrangement joins TRBV6-6 to TRBJ2-7, with a possible D match to TRBD1 (7 bases). Per the germline V gene, CDR1 is MNHNY and CDR2 is SVGAGI (reference sequence). This CDR3 has 13 amino acids. Trimming shortened V by 0 bases and J by 9 bases, and 12 bases separated the two germline ends. CDR3 region: CASSYSQGDWQYF. The CDR3 DNA reads TGTGCCAGCAGTTACTCCCAGGGGGACTGGCAGTACTTC.

The chain is built from TRBV6-5 and TRBJ1-1; 7 bases are shared with TRBD1. Germline trimming cut 4 bases from V and 1 base from J; bases unmatched to any gene: 3. Germline CDR1 and CDR2: MNHEY and SVGAGI. This CDR3 region has 14 residues. CDR3 protein: CASSWTGTNTEAFF. The DNA of the CDR3 is TGTGCCAGCAGTTGGACAGGTACGAACACTGAAGCTTTCTTT.

This rearrangement joins TRBV2 to TRBJ2-2; no reliable D call. Trimming pared 6 bases from V and 0 bases from J, leaving 8 bases between. CDR3 length: 14 amino acids. Germline CDR1 reads SNHLY; CDR2 reads FYNNEI. The CDR3 region has the DNA TGTGCCAGCAGCCGGAACCCGAACACCGGGGAGCTGTTTTTT. This gives the protein CASSRNPNTGELFF.

This chain links TRBV18 with TRBJ1-1; no reliable D call. The CDR3 contains 14 residues. With 3 bases removed from V and 0 bases from J, the gap between germline ends came to 8 bases. Germline values: CDR1 KGHSH, CDR2 LQKENI. In DNA, the CDR3 is TGTGCCAGCTCACCGAGGCAGGTGAACACTGAAGCTTTCTTT. The encoded protein is CASSPRQVNTEAFF. The full variable domain, its missing parts supplied by reference TRBV18 and TRBJ1-1, is NAGVMQNPRHLVRRRGQEARLRCSPMKGHSHVYWYRQLPEEGLKFMVYLQKENIIDESGMPKERFSAEFPKEGPSILRIQQVVRGDSAAYFCASSPRQVNTEAFFGQGTRLTVV.